This entry concerns a single TCR beta chain. What it binds is not known. This specimen belongs to a study of identifying expanded T cells in peripheral blood. Study-wide results and caveats: Clone count variance between roughly 2-week samples rose with total template count. Differentially abundant clones: about 1.2 between replicates, 15 to 17 at around 2 weeks, over 18 at four.

During the collection period, no donor immune events like infections were recorded. This table comes from immunoSEQ multiplex PCR, and its TCRdb copy is limited to in-frame clones, with some not included. The table lists 70,000 to 95,000 clones, 70% to 90% of them singletons, with approximately 7% in the top ten. The ends were cut back, 4 bases at V and 3 bases at J, with 10 bases in the middle. Germline V gene lookup returns CDR1 MNHEY and CDR2 SVGAGI. The CDR3 is 14 amino acids. Sequenced: blood. This chain joins TRBV6-5 and TRBJ2-1, with D possibly being TRBD2 (5 bases). The receptor was derived from a person aged 18-70 years in good health. CDR3 residues: CASSWQRNYNEQFF. CDR3 coding DNA: TGTGCCAGCAGTTGGCAGCGGAACTACAATGAGCAGTTCTTC.